The clone carrying this T cell receptor beta chain was counted between two and nine times. Its antigen is undetermined. The authors ran a second PCR of about 6 to 11 cycles using a sample-barcoded 5' primer and a J-beta primer mix. Every sample gave at least 2.5 million paired-end reads containing CDR3. From the 5' RACE reads, TCRdb called clonotypes with MiXCR, one entry per CDR3 protein. The sample holds about 1.6 million distinct CDR3 sequences, 30% to 35% seen once. This entry comes from a study of blood T cells in healthy people across ages. Study-wide results and caveats: Strong correlation linked observed beta diversity and percent naive T cells. A conclusive naive versus antigen-experienced comparison was prevented by the unsorted PBMCs.

The CDR3 has 17 amino acids. Germline V CDR1 and CDR2: SGHAT, FQNNGV. Losses at the gene ends were 2 bases for V and 3 bases for J; bases not matched to a gene: 7. Sequencing was done on a sample of blood. This clonotype was obtained from a woman in her thirties in good health. The chain employs TRBV11-2 and TRBJ2-5; 12 positions match TRBD2. CDR3 bases: TGTGCCAGCAGCTTAAGGCCCCGGACTAGCGGGAAAGAGACCCAGTACTTC. As protein: CASSLRPRTSGKETQYF.